One sample yielded the 6 T cell receptor beta chains listed below, sequenced in a study of blood T cell repertoires in COVID-19 (dated by TCRdb to about 2020). The library was prepared using the immunoSEQ multiplex PCR assay. TCRdb mirrors the immuneACCESS table, restricted to in-frame sequences. Some clones are absent from its copies; in checked studies, under half trace to an unresolved V gene, and the reason for the others is unknown. The sample table lists fewer than 40,000 clones, approximately 89% of them with a count of one. 14% of the sample belongs to the ten largest clones. The sample taken for sequencing was peripheral blood. These receptors all stem from a man aged 55-75 years with active COVID-19.

V is TRBV2 and J is TRBJ1-5, with a possible D match to TRBD1 (5 bases). The CDR3 has 13 residues. CDR1 is SNHLY and CDR2 is FYNNEI in the germline V gene. The germline V and J ends were trimmed by 4 bases and 6 bases, with 10 bases remaining between them. Here the CDR3 DNA reads TGTGCCAGCAGTGGACAGAACCCTCAGCCCCAGCATTTT. This encodes CASSGQNPQPQHF.

This chain uses TRBV19 with TRBJ1-5; TRBD1 matches 10 bases. The CDR3 sequence is 15 residues long. The V segment lost 7 bases and the J segment 3 bases; nucleotides outside the gene matches: 6. CDR1 LNHDA and CDR2 SQIVND come from the germline V gene (reference sequence). CDR3 in amino acids: CASKIGTGVNQPQHF. Written as DNA, the CDR3 is TGTGCCAGTAAGATCGGGACAGGGGTCAATCAGCCCCAGCATTTT.

The J gene is TRBJ2-5, the V gene TRBV9, with D hard to call. The V and J ends lost 3 bases and 4 bases respectively, with 10 bases between them. The length of the CDR3 is 13 residues. Germline V gives CDR1 SGDLS, CDR2 YYNGEE. Written as DNA, the CDR3 is TGTGCCAGCAGCGACCTCCCCGGAGAGACCCAGTACTTC. Translating it yields CASSDLPGETQYF.

The chain employs TRBV27 and TRBJ2-3, with TRBD2 matching 8 bases. The germline CDR1 and CDR2 sequences are MNHEY and SMNVEV (reference sequence). The length of the CDR3 is 14 residues. V shed 5 bases and J 1 base; nucleotides not matched to a gene: 2. The CDR3 loop is CASSLLAGTDTQYF. The CDR3 DNA sequence: TGTGCCAGCAGTCTACTAGCGGGCACAGATACGCAGTATTTT.

V is TRBV5-1 and J is TRBJ1-2; TRBD1 matches at 10 bases. With 0 bases clipped from V and 3 bases from J, the junction kept 11 bases outside the gene matches. Looked up from germline, CDR1 is SGHRS and CDR2 is YFSETQ. CDR3 length equals 18 residues. The CDR3 DNA reads as TGCGCCAGCAGCTTGGGAGCCAGCCGCGGGACAGGGGACTATGGCTACACCTTC. Protein sequence: CASSLGASRGTGDYGYTF.

The rearrangement links TRBV6-5 to TRBJ1-1, with 8 bases matching TRBD1. V lost 0 bases and J lost 5; bases outside the gene matches: 5. Looked up from germline, CDR1 is MNHEY and CDR2 is SVGAGI. CDR3 length equals 15 residues. CDR3 nucleotides: TGTGCCAGCAGTTACTCCCAGGGGGCATGGACTGAAGCTTTCTTT. This sequence encodes CASSYSQGAWTEAFF.